Listed below are T cell receptor beta chains from one sample, sequenced in a study of blood T cell repertoires in COVID-19. Assay: immunoSEQ multiplex PCR; the TCRdb copy retains only in-frame clones and omits some. The data show about 200,000 clones, just under 90% seen once. The sample consisted of PBMCs or T cells enriched from blood (not recorded which). All receptors derive from a woman in her 30s with acute COVID-19. Both conserved end residues are part of each CDR3. Fields, in order: J gene, D gene, clone size, V gene, CDR3 protein, CDR3 DNA. D genes are given only for firm matches. Clone size appears in some rows only: once, few, many, or a class for an expanded clone.

j_call: TRBJ1-1; d_call: TRBD1; clone_size: NA; v_call: TRBV30; cdr3_aa: CAWSAGTGVYTEAFF; cdr3_nt: TGTGCCTGGAGTGCCGGGACAGGGGTGTATACTGAAGCTTTCTTT
j_call: TRBJ2-7; d_call: TRBD1; clone_size: NA; v_call: TRBV7-2; cdr3_aa: CASSLVAGTASYEQYF; cdr3_nt: TGTGCCAGCAGCTTAGTCGCCGGGACAGCGTCATACGAGCAGTACTTC
j_call: TRBJ2-3; d_call: NA; clone_size: NA; v_call: TRBV19; cdr3_aa: CASSIWLHRTDTQYF; cdr3_nt: TGTGCCAGTAGTATATGGCTCCACCGCACAGATACGCAGTATTTT
j_call: TRBJ2-1; d_call: NA; clone_size: NA; v_call: TRBV28; cdr3_aa: CASMQAGERNEQFF; cdr3_nt: TGTGCCAGCATGCAGGCAGGGGAACGCAATGAGCAGTTCTTC
j_call: TRBJ1-1; d_call: NA; clone_size: NA; v_call: TRBV19; cdr3_aa: CASSQGYRNTEAFF; cdr3_nt: TGTGCCAGTAGTCAGGGGTATAGGAACACTGAAGCTTTCTTT
j_call: TRBJ1-6; d_call: NA; clone_size: few; v_call: TRBV11-1; cdr3_aa: CASSSRQTYNSPLHF; cdr3_nt: TGTGCCAGCAGCTCAAGACAGACTTATAATTCACCCCTCCACTTT
j_call: TRBJ1-1; d_call: NA; clone_size: few; v_call: TRBV14; cdr3_aa: CASGEQGALGTEAFF; cdr3_nt: TGTGCCAGCGGTGAACAGGGTGCCCTGGGCACTGAAGCTTTCTTT
j_call: TRBJ1-5; d_call: NA; clone_size: NA; v_call: TRBV21-1; cdr3_aa: CAGSGTGDQPQHF; cdr3_nt: TGTGCCGGCAGTGGCACGGGGGACCAGCCCCAGCATTTT
j_call: TRBJ2-5; d_call: NA; clone_size: NA; v_call: TRBV7-8; cdr3_aa: CASSLGGGPQETQYF; cdr3_nt: TGTGCCAGCAGCCTAGGGGGGGGGCCCCAAGAGACCCAGTACTTC
j_call: TRBJ1-6; d_call: TRBD1; clone_size: NA; v_call: TRBV4-2; cdr3_aa: CASSQGPGGAGSPLHF; cdr3_nt: TGTGCCAGCAGCCAAGGTCCAGGGGGCGCAGGTTCACCCCTCCACTTT
j_call: TRBJ1-1; d_call: NA; clone_size: few; v_call: TRBV5-8; cdr3_aa: CASSTRGLTFGDTEAFF; cdr3_nt: NA
j_call: TRBJ2-5; d_call: TRBD1; clone_size: NA; v_call: TRBV27; cdr3_aa: CASSPSDRAETQYF; cdr3_nt: TGTGCCAGCAGTCCCTCGGACAGGGCGGAGACCCAGTACTTC
j_call: TRBJ2-1; d_call: TRBD1; clone_size: NA; v_call: TRBV28; cdr3_aa: CASSLGTGGNEQFF; cdr3_nt: TGTGCCAGCAGTTTGGGGACAGGGGGCAATGAGCAGTTCTTC
j_call: TRBJ2-7; d_call: NA; clone_size: few; v_call: TRBV7-2; cdr3_aa: CASSSTGSSYEQYF; cdr3_nt: TGTGCCAGCAGCTCCACTGGGAGCTCCTACGAGCAGTACTTC
j_call: TRBJ1-5; d_call: NA; clone_size: once; v_call: TRBV6-6; cdr3_aa: CASRQSQSNQPQHF; cdr3_nt: TGTGCCAGCAGGCAATCACAGTCTAATCAGCCCCAGCATTTT
j_call: TRBJ1-1; d_call: TRBD1; clone_size: NA; v_call: TRBV4-3; cdr3_aa: CASSHSDRVGAEAFF; cdr3_nt: TGCGCCAGCAGCCATTCGGACAGGGTGGGCGCTGAAGCTTTCTTT
j_call: TRBJ2-2; d_call: TRBD1; clone_size: NA; v_call: TRBV2; cdr3_aa: CASRGQGMIGKLFF; cdr3_nt: TGTGCCAGCAGGGGACAGGGTATGATAGGGAAGCTGTTTTTT
j_call: TRBJ1-2; d_call: NA; clone_size: once; v_call: TRBV7-2; cdr3_aa: CASSSRILNYGYTF; cdr3_nt: TGTGCCAGCAGCTCGAGGATACTTAACTATGGCTACACCTTC
j_call: TRBJ2-5; d_call: TRBD2; clone_size: once; v_call: TRBV28; cdr3_aa: CASSKGGGPWETQYF; cdr3_nt: TGTGCCAGCTCCAAGGGCGGGGGGCCGTGGGAGACCCAGTACTTC
j_call: TRBJ2-3; d_call: TRBD2; clone_size: NA; v_call: TRBV9; cdr3_aa: CASSVSGGFPDTQYF; cdr3_nt: TGTGCCAGCAGCGTTAGCGGGGGTTTCCCAGATACGCAGTATTTT
j_call: TRBJ2-3; d_call: TRBD1; clone_size: NA; v_call: TRBV19; cdr3_aa: CASSFGQGVENTQYF; cdr3_nt: TGTGCCAGTAGTTTCGGACAGGGCGTCGAGAATACGCAGTATTTT
j_call: TRBJ2-7; d_call: NA; clone_size: once; v_call: TRBV6-1; cdr3_aa: CASSEMIRQGTSEQYF; cdr3_nt: TGTGCCAGCAGTGAGATGATTCGGCAGGGGACCTCCGAGCAGTACTTC
j_call: TRBJ2-3; d_call: NA; clone_size: NA; v_call: TRBV5-1; cdr3_aa: CASSWWNDPSSTDTQYF; cdr3_nt: TGCGCCAGCAGCTGGTGGAATGACCCTTCTAGCACGGATACGCAGTATTTT
j_call: TRBJ2-1; d_call: TRBD1; clone_size: few; v_call: TRBV18; cdr3_aa: CASSDTGAYNEQFF; cdr3_nt: TGTGCCAGCTCAGACACAGGGGCCTACAATGAGCAGTTCTTC